This TCR beta chain originates from a study of PD-L1 blockade in urothelial cancer. Study-wide context: Patients with male sex and bladder-origin urothelial cancer accounted for about 85% of the roughly 30 enrolled. Blood analysis took place 3 weeks (second dose) and 6 weeks after treatment start. Study-level points and caveats: Enhanced expansion of tumor-associated blood clones at 3 weeks characterized durable-benefit patients.

Stated time point: pretreatment peripheral blood. Details on this clone: The antigen is unknown.

Clones were read by immunoSEQ multiplex PCR, and TCRdb kept only the in-frame ones, dropping some. Among over 30,000 clones listed, about 80% were seen once. The germline V gene has CDR1 SGHNT and CDR2 YYREEE (reference sequence). Trimming took off 4 bases at V and 5 bases at J, with 12 bases between the two ends. There are 14 residues in the CDR3. V is TRBV5-4 and J is TRBJ1-4, with a possible D match to TRBD1 (6 bases). This material consisted of PBMCs, taken around atezolizumab (anti-PD-L1) treatment. The sequence derives from a man in his fifties or sixties with urothelial cancer. CDR3 protein: CASSPGVPNEKLFF. CDR3 DNA sequence: TGTGCCAGCAGCCCAGGGGTCCCAAATGAAAAACTGTTTTTT.